The clone carrying this T cell receptor (beta chain) was found a few times. Its matching antigen is unknown. This sample was taken from a study of T cell repertoires in cytomegalovirus infection. As for the study in general: Matching HLA type and CMV infection were both indicated by public TCR beta signatures.

Study outcomes and limitations: Clonotypes of TCR beta that were HLA-C-restricted and CMV-specific dominated the ex vivo response. Accumulated public TCR beta family frequency recognized individuals carrying CMV together with the relevant HLA.

TCRdb processed the reads anew with MiXCR; each CDR3 protein has one entry. Here the sample spans 150,000 to 200,000 distinct CDR3 sequences, approximately 28% being singletons. V lost 4 bases and J 0 bases, leaving 5 bases between the germline ends. CDR3 length equals 13 residues. The V gene's germline CDR1 is SGHDT and CDR2 YYEEEE. This chain joins TRBV5-6 and TRBJ1-3, with D unclear. The receptor was derived from a human donor in good health (CMV status not recorded). Some clones in this sample may be carry-over from other donors' samples. The sample comprised PBMCs. In nucleotides, the CDR3 is TGTGCCAGCAGCCGGATCTCTGGAAACACCATATATTTT. This sequence encodes CASSRISGNTIYF.